One sample yielded the 5 T cell receptor beta chains listed below, sequenced in a study of blood T cell repertoires in COVID-19. Only in-frame clones appear in the TCRdb table, and some are missing; sequencing was by immunoSEQ multiplex PCR. The table records approximately 300,000 clones, over 75% of them present only once. Sequencing was performed on peripheral blood. The origin of the receptors is a man between 45 and 60 years old with active or convalescent COVID-19.

The CDR3 DNA follows: TGTGCCAGCAGCTTTGTATTACAGGCCCTGGACTCACCCCTCCACTTT. The encoded protein is CASSFVLQALDSPLHF. The chain recombines TRBV12-1 with TRBJ1-6; no check of the table's D call, TRBD1, against the DNA was made. TRBV12-1 is flagged as a pseudogene. CDR3 length: 16 residues.

The chain uses TRBV7-9 and TRBJ2-1; no reliable D call. Germline lookup yields CDR1 SEHNR and CDR2 FQNEAQ (reference sequence). The CDR3 loop spans 15 amino acids. Deletions cut 5 bases from V and 0 bases from J, with 11 bases between. For the CDR3, the DNA is TGTGCCAGCAGCCCGACTTTGAGCTCCTACAATGAGCAGTTCTTC. As protein: CASSPTLSSYNEQFF.

Note on this clone: An end of the junction differs from the germline gene, which may be a read error. This chain links TRBV2 with TRBJ1-1, with no clear D. The germline V gene has CDR1 SNHLY and CDR2 FYNNEI. The CDR3 has 12 amino acids. CDR3: CASSESGPDRPF. In DNA, the CDR3 is TGTGCCAGCAGTGAGAGCGGACCCGATCGGCCCTTT.

The V call is TRBV18, the J call TRBJ2-1; 9 positions match TRBD1. The CDR3 runs 16 residues. Trimming removed 0 bases from V and 4 bases from J; junction bases left unmatched: 4. Germline V gene data show CDR1 as KGHSH and CDR2 as LQKENI. The CDR3 region is CASSPPEDRGYNEQFF. The CDR3 DNA sequence: TGTGCCAGCTCACCACCCGAGGACAGGGGTTACAATGAGCAGTTCTTC.

The chain combines TRBV4-1 with TRBJ1-2; TRBD1 aligns across 8 bases. The CDR3 covers 18 residues. CDR1 is MGHRA and CDR2 is YSYEKL in the germline V gene. Germline trimming cut 2 bases from V and 4 bases from J; bases unmatched to any gene: 15. The CDR3 DNA sequence: TGCGCCAGCAGCCAACCGCCGGGACAGGTCAACATTGGCTATGGCTACACCTTC. Amino acids: CASSQPPGQVNIGYGYTF.